The 21 T cell receptor beta chains in this list originate from one sample, sequenced in a study of identical twins (dated by TCRdb to about 2016). Library prep was done by 5' RACE. Sequencer: Illumina HiSeq 2000. The public reads were reprocessed in TCRdb via fastp at Q25 and MiXCR, keeping in-frame beta chains. All rows with the same CDR3 protein become a single entry with the most common DNA and genes. The sample records 1.5 million to 2 million distinct CDR3 sequences, roughly 35% of which are singletons. Less than 0.35% of the sample is taken by the ten largest. Material: cord blood. The source is a newborn girl in good health.

The V gene is TRBV12-3 or TRBV12-4, the J gene TRBJ2-7, with 7 positions matching TRBD1. The CDR3 covers 15 residues. The ends lost 5 bases at V and 4 bases at J; junction bases unmatched: 11. CDR3 nucleotide sequence: TGTGCCAGCAGTCTACAGGGGCCTAGGCGTTACGAGCAGTACTTC. Translated, it gives CASSLQGPRRYEQYF.

The rearrangement uses TRBV20-1 and TRBJ1-4; TRBD1 is a possible D gene (6 bases). CDR3 length: 12 residues. Germline V gene data show CDR1 as DFQATT and CDR2 as SNEGSKA (reference sequence). V dropped 5 bases and J dropped 5 bases, with 9 bases sitting between them. As DNA, the CDR3 is TGCAGTGCTCCCGACAGGAATGAAAAACTGTTTTTT. Amino acids: CSAPDRNEKLFF.

The J gene is TRBJ1-2, the V gene TRBV24-1; D is uncertain. The germline V and J ends were trimmed by 2 bases and 5 bases, with 8 bases remaining between them. The CDR3 length is 13 residues. Germline V lookup: CDR1 KGHDR, CDR2 SFDVKD. CDR3 coding DNA: TGTGCCACCAGTGATTGGACCGAGTATGGCTACACCTTC. Protein sequence: CATSDWTEYGYTF.

This clonotype was observed a few times. The chain carries TRBV29-1 and TRBJ2-1; D could derive from TRBD1 or TRBD2 (6 bases each). Germline-derived CDR1 and CDR2 are SQVTM and ANQGSEA. The CDR3 runs 13 residues. Trimming cost V 4 bases and J 9 bases, with 16 bases left between them. Here the CDR3 DNA reads TGCAGCGTTGTGGGGGGCCCCTGGGGTGAGCAGTTCTTC. Protein: CSVVGGPWGEQFF.

The chain has TRBV20-1 and TRBJ2-1, with TRBD1 matching over 9 bases. V was pared by 3 bases and J by 1 base, with 4 bases of the junction left unmatched. Germline V gene sequence: CDR1 DFQATT, CDR2 SNEGSKA (reference sequence). The CDR3 is made up of 15 amino acids. The CDR3 here is CSAREDRGSYNEQFF. The CDR3 DNA reads as TGCAGTGCTAGGGAAGACAGGGGGTCCTACAATGAGCAGTTCTTC.

The CDR3 loop is CASSSRTSGRSSYNEQFF. The CDR3 DNA reads as TGTGCCAGCAGTTCACGGACTAGCGGGAGGAGCTCCTACAATGAGCAGTTCTTC. The rearrangement links TRBV27 to TRBJ2-1; 14 bases map to TRBD2. V trimming: 4 bases; J trimming: 0 bases; junction bases outside the gene matches: 5. CDR3 length: 18 amino acids. Germline loops: CDR1 MNHEY, CDR2 SMNVEV (reference sequence).

This clonotype was counted only a few times. V is TRBV25-1 and J is TRBJ1-5; 9 positions match TRBD1. CDR1 and CDR2 (germline): MGHDK, SYGVNS. The trim removed 5 bases at V and 5 bases at J, leaving 10 bases unmatched. CDR3 length: 16 residues. The CDR3 spells CASSPMGTGRDQPQHF. The CDR3 nucleotides are TGTGCCAGCAGTCCAATGGGGACAGGGAGGGATCAGCCCCAGCATTTT. Combining the CDR3 with reference TRBV25-1 and TRBJ1-5 gives the whole variable domain EADIYQTPRYLVIGTGKKITLECSQTMGHDKMYWYQQDPGMELHLIHYSYGVNSTEKGDLSSESTVSRIRTEHFPLTLESARPSHTSQYLCASSPMGTGRDQPQHFGDGTRLSIL.

The chain has TRBV12-3 or TRBV12-4 and TRBJ2-2; D uncertain. V was cut by 3 bases and J by 4 bases, with 9 bases left in between. CDR3 length: 14 amino acids. The CDR3 protein is CASSLLASTGELFF. Written as DNA, the CDR3 is TGTGCCAGCAGTTTGCTGGCCTCCACCGGGGAGCTGTTTTTT.

The V gene is TRBV28, the J gene TRBJ2-7; TRBD2 aligns across 9 bases. Trimming at V came to 2 bases and at J to 7 bases, leaving 12 bases not matched to a gene. Per germline, CDR1 MDHEN and CDR2 SYDVKM. The CDR3 totals 16 residues. DNA for the CDR3: TGTGCCAGCAGTTTACCAGCGGGAGGTTTTGGCAATGAGCAGTACTTC. Its translation is CASSLPAGGFGNEQYF. The full variable domain, its missing parts supplied by reference TRBV28 and TRBJ2-7, is DVKVTQSSRYLVKRTGEKVFLECVQDMDHENMFWYRQDPGLGLRLIYFSYDVKMKEKGDIPEGYSVSREKKERFSLILESASTNQTSMYLCASSLPAGGFGNEQYFGPGTRLTVT.

This chain joins TRBV7-9 and TRBJ2-3, with 10 bases that match TRBD2. In germline, CDR1 is SEHNR, CDR2 FQNEAQ (reference sequence). J lost 0 bases, V lost 2 bases, and 8 bases had no gene match. The CDR3 contains 18 residues. The CDR3 sequence: CASSLIAGGPPSTDTQYF. CDR3 sequence (DNA): TGTGCCAGCAGCTTAATAGCGGGAGGACCTCCCAGCACAGATACGCAGTATTTT. Complete variable domain (other parts from reference TRBV7-9 and TRBJ2-3): DTGVSQNPRHKITKRGQNVTFRCDPISEHNRLYWYRQTLGQGPEFLTYFQNEAQLEKSRLLSDRFSAERPKGSFSTLEIQRTEQGDSAMYLCASSLIAGGPPSTDTQYFGPGTRLTVL.

A remark on this clonotype: Just one base apart from a much larger clone, this may be a read error. The chain links TRBV10-3 to TRBJ1-2; 7 bases match TRBD1. V was clipped by 10 bases and J by 4 bases; unmatched bases: 6. CDR1 is ENHRY, CDR2 SYGVKD, per germline. The CDR3 totals 12 residues. DNA for the CDR3: TGTGCCACCGACGGGACAGCCTATGGCTACACCTTC. Translated: CATDGTAYGYTF.

This clonotype was found a few times. V usage is TRBV9 and J usage is TRBJ2-1; D is undetermined. CDR3 length: 13 amino acids. From germline, CDR1 is SGDLS and CDR2 YYNGEE. Trimming stripped 0 bases from V and 8 bases from J, with 9 bases between. CDR3 in DNA: TGTGCCAGCAGCGTAGGAGCGATGGATGAGCAGTTCTTC. Its protein product is CASSVGAMDEQFF.

This chain uses TRBV20-1 with TRBJ2-1; 13 bases agree with TRBD2. The last part of the DNA fits TRBJ2-7 better; the J call may be wrong. The CDR3 extends over 15 amino acids. The germline V gene encodes CDR1 DFQATT and CDR2 SNEGSKA (reference sequence). This CDR3 is CSASAGLAGVGEQYF. DNA of the CDR3: TGCAGTGCTAGTGCTGGACTAGCGGGAGTTGGCGAGCAGTACTTC.

V usage is TRBV5-1 and J usage is TRBJ1-2; tentatively, D is TRBD1 (5 bases). Germline values: CDR1 SGHRS, CDR2 YFSETQ. V was cut by 4 bases and J by 1 base, with 17 bases left in between. The CDR3 has 16 residues. CDR3 nucleotides: TGCGCCAGCAGCGTCGACCGGGACGGATATAACTATGGCTACACCTTC. Its protein product is CASSVDRDGYNYGYTF.

This rearrangement joins TRBV5-1 to TRBJ2-1, with 13 bases fitting TRBD2. Losses at the gene ends were 4 bases for V and 6 bases for J; bases not matched to a gene: 13. The CDR3 contains 18 residues. Germline CDR1 SGHRS, CDR2 YFSETQ. The CDR3 coding sequence is TGCGCCAGCAGCCTACGAACGTGGACTAGCGGGAGATCCAATGAGCAGTTCTTC. Protein sequence: CASSLRTWTSGRSNEQFF.

The V and J genes are TRBV20-1 and TRBJ2-5; 7 bases are shared with TRBD2. CDR1 and CDR2 from the germline V gene are DFQATT and SNEGSKA (reference sequence). The CDR3 runs to 14 residues. Trimming took 6 bases from V and 11 from J; bases not matched to a gene: 18. The CDR3 spells CSAPLNGGYNEQYF. The CDR3 DNA reads as TGCAGTGCACCTCTCAACGGGGGGTACAATGAGCAGTACTTC.

V usage is TRBV20-1 and J usage is TRBJ2-1, with 8 bases lining up with TRBD2. The CDR3 is 16 amino acids. V lost 0 bases to trimming and J lost 4 bases; unmatched junction nucleotides: 8. Germline CDR1 is DFQATT and CDR2 is SNEGSKA (reference sequence). The chain's CDR3 is CSARDPPSGWYNEQFF. CDR3 bases: TGCAGTGCTAGAGATCCTCCTAGCGGGTGGTACAATGAGCAGTTCTTC.

A few counts support this clonotype. The V call is TRBV5-1, the J call TRBJ2-2, with TRBD1 matching 8 bases. CDR1 and CDR2 (germline): SGHRS, YFSETQ. The V gene end was trimmed by 2 bases and the J gene end by 4 bases; junction bases not matched to a gene: 13. There are 18 residues in the CDR3. The chain's CDR3 is CASSFRSTSTGVTGELFF. Here the CDR3 DNA reads TGCGCCAGCAGCTTCCGGTCGACTTCGACAGGGGTCACCGGGGAGCTGTTTTTT.

This chain links TRBV20-1 with TRBJ2-1, with a tentative D call TRBD2 (5 bases). Trimming left V 5 bases short and J 13 bases short, with 18 bases between. The CDR3 covers 12 residues. Germline CDR1 is DFQATT and CDR2 is SNEGSKA (reference sequence). This CDR3 is CSAQTKQETQFF. In DNA form, the CDR3 reads TGCAGTGCTCAGACTAAGCAGGAGACCCAGTTCTTC.

The chain joins TRBV6-1 to TRBJ2-4, with 9 bases matching TRBD2. The better agreement between TRBJ2-7 and the DNA end casts doubt on the J call. Germline CDR1 is MNHNS and CDR2 is SASEGT. The CDR3 sequence is 14 residues long. CDR3 in DNA: TGTGCCAGTGCTCCTCAGACTAGCGGCAACGAGCAGTACTTC. Encoded protein: CASAPQTSGNEQYF.

The table lists this clonotype with a count of one. This rearrangement joins TRBV20-1 to TRBJ1-6; no firm D call. The CDR3 totals 17 residues. Germline values: CDR1 DFQATT, CDR2 SNEGSKA (reference sequence). Trimming cost V 0 bases and J 0 bases, with 12 bases left between them. CDR3 sequence: CSARDNRRSSYNSPLHF. CDR3 coding DNA: TGCAGTGCTAGAGATAATCGCAGGAGCTCCTATAATTCACCCCTCCACTTT.